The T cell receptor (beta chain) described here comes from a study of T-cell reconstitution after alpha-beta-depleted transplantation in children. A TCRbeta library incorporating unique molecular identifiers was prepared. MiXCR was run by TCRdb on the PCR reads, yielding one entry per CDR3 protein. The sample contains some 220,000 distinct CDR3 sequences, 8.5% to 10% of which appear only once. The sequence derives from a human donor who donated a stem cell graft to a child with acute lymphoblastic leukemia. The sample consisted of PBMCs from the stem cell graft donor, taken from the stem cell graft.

CDR3 sequence (DNA): TGTGCCAGCAGCTTAAACGTTTACGAGCAGTACTTC. This translates into CASSLNVYEQYF. J is TRBJ2-7 and V is TRBV7-9; D gene ambiguous. CDR1 is SEHNR and CDR2 is FQNEAQ in the germline V gene (reference sequence). This CDR3 region has 12 residues. V was shortened by 2 bases and J by 4 bases, with 6 bases between the two germline ends.